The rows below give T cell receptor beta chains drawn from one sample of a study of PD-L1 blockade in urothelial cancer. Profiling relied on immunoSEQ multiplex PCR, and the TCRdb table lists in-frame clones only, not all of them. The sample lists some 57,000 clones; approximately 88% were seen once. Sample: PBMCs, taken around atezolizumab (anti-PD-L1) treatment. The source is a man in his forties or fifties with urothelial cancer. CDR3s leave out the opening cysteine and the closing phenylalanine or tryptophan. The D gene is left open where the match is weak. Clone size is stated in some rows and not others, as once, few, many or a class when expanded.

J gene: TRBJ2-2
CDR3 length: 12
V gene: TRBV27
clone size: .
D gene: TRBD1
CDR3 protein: ASTYQGAGGELF

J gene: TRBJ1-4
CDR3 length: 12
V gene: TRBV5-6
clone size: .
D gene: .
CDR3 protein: ASSFRLSNEKLF

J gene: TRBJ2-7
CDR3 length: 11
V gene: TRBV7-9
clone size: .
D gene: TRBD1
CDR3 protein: ASSLDRVGEQY

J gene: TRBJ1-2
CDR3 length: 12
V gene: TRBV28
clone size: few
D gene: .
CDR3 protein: ASSLGGAGYGYT

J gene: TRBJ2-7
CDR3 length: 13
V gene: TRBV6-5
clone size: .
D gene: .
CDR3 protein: ASSPSRRWTYEQY

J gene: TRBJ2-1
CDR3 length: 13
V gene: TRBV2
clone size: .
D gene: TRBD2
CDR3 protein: ARRPLGGATDEQF

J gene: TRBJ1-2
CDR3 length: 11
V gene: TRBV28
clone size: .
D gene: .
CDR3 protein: ASFGSTDYGYT

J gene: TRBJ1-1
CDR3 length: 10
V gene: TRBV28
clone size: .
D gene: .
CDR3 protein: ASSNRNTEAF

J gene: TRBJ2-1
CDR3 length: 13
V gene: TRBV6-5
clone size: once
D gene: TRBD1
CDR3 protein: ASRPGTGVYNEQF

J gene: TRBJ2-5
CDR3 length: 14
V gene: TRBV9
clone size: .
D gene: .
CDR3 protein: ASSNFLDRYQETQY

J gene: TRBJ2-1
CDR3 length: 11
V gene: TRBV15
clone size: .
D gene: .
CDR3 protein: ATSPDSHNEQF

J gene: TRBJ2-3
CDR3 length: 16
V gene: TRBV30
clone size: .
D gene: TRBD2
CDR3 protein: AWSVLAGGPLSADTQY

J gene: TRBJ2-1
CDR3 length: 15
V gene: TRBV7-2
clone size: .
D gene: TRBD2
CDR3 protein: ASSEGLAGGFYNEQF

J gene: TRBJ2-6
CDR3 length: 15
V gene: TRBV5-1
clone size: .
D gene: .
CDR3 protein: ASSWPQISSGANVLT

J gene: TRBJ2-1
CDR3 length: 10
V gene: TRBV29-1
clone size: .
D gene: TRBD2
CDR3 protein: SGGLADNEQF

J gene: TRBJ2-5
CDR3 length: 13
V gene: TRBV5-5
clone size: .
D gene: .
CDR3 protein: ASTVGALIQETQY

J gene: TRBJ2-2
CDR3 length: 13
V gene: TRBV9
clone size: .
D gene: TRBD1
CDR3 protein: ASSVGTGATGELF

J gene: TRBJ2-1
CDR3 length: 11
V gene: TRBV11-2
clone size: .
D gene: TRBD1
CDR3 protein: ASWGQLYNEQF

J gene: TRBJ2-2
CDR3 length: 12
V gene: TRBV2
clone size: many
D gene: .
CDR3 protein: ASRATPNTGELF

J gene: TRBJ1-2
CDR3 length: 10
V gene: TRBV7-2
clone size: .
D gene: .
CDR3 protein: ASSRYYYGYT

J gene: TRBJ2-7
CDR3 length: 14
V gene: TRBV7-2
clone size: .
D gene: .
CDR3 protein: ASSPRGGATPYEQY

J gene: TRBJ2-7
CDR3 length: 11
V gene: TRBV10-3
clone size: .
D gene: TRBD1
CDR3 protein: ASQDRGLYEQY

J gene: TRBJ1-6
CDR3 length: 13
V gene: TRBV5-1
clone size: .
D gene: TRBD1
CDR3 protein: ASSFSDRSDSPLH

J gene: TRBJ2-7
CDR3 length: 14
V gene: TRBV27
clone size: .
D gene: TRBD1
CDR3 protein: ASSTSTGDWAYEQY

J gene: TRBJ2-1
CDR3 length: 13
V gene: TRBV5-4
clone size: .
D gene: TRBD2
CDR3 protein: ASSHTSGSVGEQF

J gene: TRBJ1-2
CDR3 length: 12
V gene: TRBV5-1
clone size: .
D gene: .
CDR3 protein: ASSREPGNYGYT

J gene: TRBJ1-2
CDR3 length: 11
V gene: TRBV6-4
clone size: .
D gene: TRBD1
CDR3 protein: ASSDSTGKGHT

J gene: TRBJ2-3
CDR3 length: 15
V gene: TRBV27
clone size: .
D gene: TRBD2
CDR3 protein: ASSPPRPGLPTDTQY

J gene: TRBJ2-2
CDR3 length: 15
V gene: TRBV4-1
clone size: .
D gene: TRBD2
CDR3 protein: ASSPRLAGGPTGELF

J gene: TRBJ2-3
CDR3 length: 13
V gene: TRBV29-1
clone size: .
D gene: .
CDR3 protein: SALLSKSFTDTQY

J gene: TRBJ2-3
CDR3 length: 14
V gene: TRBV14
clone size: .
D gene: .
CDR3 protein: ASSQDISGHTDTQY

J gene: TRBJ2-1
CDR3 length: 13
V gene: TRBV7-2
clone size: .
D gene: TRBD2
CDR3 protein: ASSPPGLAIHEQF

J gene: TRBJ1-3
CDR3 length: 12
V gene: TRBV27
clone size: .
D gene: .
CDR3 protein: ASSLEAPGNTIY

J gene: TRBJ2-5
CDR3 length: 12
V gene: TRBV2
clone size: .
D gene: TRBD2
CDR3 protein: ASSGTSGVQTQY

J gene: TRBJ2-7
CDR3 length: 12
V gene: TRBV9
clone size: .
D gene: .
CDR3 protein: ASSVEHGTGEQY

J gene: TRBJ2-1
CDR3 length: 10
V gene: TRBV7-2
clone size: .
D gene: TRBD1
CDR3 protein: ASSPWTGWQF

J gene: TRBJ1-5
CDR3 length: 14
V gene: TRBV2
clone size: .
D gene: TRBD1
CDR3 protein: ASRPPTGASNQPQH

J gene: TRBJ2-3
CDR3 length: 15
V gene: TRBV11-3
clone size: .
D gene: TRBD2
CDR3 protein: ASSSPTSGGSTDTQY

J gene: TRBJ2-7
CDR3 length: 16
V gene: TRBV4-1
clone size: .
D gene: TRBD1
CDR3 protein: ASSQGPVTGTGVNEQY

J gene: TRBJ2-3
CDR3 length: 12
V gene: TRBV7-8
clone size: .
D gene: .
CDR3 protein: ASSLMEGTDTQY

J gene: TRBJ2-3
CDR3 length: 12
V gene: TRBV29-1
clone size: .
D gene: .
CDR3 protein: SVESASGTDTQY

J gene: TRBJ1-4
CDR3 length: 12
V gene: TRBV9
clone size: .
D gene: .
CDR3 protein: ASSVGQGGEKLF

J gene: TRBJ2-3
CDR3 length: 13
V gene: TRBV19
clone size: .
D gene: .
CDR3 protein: ASRVQGTLSDTQY

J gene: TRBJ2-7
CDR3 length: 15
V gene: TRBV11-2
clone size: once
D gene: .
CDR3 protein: ASSLEGVVRLRDEQY

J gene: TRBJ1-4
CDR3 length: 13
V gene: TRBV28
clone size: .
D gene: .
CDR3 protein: ASSLSGGTNEKLF

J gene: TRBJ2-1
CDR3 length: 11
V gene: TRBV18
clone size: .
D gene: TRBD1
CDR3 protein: ASSPNRGGEQF

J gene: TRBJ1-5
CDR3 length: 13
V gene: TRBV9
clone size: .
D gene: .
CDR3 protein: ASSVAGVAGQPQH

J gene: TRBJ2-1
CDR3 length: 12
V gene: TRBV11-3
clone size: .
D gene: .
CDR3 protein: ASSPGGSYNEQF

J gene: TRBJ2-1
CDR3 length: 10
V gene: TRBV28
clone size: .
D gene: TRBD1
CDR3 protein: ASSSTGTGEF

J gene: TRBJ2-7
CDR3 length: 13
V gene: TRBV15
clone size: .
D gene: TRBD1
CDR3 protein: ATSRIRTGGDEQY

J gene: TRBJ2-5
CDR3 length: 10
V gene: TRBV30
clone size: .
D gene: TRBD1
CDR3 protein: AWRTGGETQY

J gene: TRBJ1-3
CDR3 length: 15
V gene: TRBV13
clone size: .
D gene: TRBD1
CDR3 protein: ASSSLLQGASGNTIY

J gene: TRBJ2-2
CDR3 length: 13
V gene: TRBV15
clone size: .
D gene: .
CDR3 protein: ATSRGGGSTGELF

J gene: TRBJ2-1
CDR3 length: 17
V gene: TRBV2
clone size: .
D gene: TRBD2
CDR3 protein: ASSRTSGRALGTYNEQF

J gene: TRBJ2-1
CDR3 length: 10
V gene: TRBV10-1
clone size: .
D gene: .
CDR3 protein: ASSEPSREQF

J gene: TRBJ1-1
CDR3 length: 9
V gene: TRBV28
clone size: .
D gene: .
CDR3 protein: ASVGGTEAF

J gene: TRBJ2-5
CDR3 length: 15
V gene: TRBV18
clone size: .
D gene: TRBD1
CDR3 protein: ASSPRDGISGGETQY